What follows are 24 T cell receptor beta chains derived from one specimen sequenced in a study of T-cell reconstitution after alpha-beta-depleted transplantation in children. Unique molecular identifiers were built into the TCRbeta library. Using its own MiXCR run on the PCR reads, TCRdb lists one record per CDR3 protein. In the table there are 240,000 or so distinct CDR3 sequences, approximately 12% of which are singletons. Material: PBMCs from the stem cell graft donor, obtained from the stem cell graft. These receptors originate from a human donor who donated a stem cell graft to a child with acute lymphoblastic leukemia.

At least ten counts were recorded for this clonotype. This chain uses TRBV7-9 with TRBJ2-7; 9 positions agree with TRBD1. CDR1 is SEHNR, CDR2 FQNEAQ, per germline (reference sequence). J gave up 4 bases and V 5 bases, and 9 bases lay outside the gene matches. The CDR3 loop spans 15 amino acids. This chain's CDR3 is CASSTRQGVQYEQYF. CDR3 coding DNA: TGTGCCAGCAGCACTCGACAGGGGGTACAGTACGAGCAGTACTTC.

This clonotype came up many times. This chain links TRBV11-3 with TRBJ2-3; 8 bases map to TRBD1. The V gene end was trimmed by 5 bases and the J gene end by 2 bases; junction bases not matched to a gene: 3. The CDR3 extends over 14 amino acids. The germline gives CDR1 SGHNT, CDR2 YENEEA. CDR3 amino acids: CASSLGQATDTQYF. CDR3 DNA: TGTGCCAGCAGCCTGGGACAGGCCACAGATACGCAGTATTTT.

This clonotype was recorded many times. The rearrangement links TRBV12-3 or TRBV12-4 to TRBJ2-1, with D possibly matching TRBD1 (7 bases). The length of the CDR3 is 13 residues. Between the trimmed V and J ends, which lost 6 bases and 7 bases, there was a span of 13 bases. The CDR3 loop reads CASSLQGRNEQFF. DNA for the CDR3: TGTGCCAGCAGCCTACAGGGGAGGAATGAGCAGTTCTTC.

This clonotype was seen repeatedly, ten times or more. CDR3 sequence (DNA): TGTGCCACCAGTGATTGGACAATGCAGTTCTTC. Protein sequence: CATSDWTMQFF. This chain uses TRBV24-1 with TRBJ2-1, with a possible D match to TRBD1 (5 bases). Trimming shortened V by 2 bases and J by 12 bases, and 7 bases separated the two germline ends. Germline V gives CDR1 KGHDR, CDR2 SFDVKD. The CDR3 has 11 amino acids.

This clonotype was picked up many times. CDR3: CASRELAGGGNEQFF. CDR3 bases: TGTGCCAGCAGGGAGTTGGCGGGAGGTGGAAATGAGCAGTTCTTC. The V and J genes are TRBV12-3 or TRBV12-4 and TRBJ2-1, with 8 bases that match TRBD2. The V segment lost 6 bases and the J segment 7 bases; nucleotides outside the gene matches: 11. CDR3 length: 15 amino acids.

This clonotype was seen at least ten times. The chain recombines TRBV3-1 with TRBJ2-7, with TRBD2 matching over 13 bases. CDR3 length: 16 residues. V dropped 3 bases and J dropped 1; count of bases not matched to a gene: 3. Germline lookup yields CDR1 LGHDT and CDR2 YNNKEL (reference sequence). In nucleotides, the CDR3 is TGTGCCAGCAGCCATTCGGGACTAGCGGGATCCTACGAGCAGTACTTC. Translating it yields CASSHSGLAGSYEQYF.

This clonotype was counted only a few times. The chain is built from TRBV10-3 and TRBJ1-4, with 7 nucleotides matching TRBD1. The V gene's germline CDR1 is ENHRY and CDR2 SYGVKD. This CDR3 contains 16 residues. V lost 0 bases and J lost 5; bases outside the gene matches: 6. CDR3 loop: CAISESRGTANEKLFF. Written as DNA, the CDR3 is TGTGCCATCAGTGAGTCGAGGGGGACAGCAAATGAAAAACTGTTTTTT.

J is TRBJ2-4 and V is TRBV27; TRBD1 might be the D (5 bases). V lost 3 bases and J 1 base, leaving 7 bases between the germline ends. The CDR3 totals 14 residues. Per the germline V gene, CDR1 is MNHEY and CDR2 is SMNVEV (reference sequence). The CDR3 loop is CASSFAGAKNIQYF. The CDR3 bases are TGTGCCAGCAGTTTCGCAGGGGCCAAAAACATTCAGTACTTC.

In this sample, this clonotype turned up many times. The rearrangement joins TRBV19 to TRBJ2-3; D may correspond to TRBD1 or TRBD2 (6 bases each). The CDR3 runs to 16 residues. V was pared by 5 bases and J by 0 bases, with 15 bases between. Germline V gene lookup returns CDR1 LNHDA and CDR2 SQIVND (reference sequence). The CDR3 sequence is CASSLRGRISTDTQYF. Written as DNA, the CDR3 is TGTGCCAGTAGTCTACGGGGGCGGATAAGCACAGATACGCAGTATTTT. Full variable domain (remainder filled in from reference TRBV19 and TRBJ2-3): DGGITQSPKYLFRKEGQNVTLSCEQNLNHDAMYWYRQDPGQGLRLIYYSQIVNDFQKGDIAEGYSVSREKKESFPLTVTSAQKNPTAFYLCASSLRGRISTDTQYFGPGTRLTVL.

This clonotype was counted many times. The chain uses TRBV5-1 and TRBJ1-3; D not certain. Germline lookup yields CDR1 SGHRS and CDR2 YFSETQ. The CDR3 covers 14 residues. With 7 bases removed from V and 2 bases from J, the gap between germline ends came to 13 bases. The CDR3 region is CASRNRGTGNTIYF. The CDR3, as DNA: TGCGCCAGCCGGAATCGGGGAACTGGAAACACCATATATTTT.

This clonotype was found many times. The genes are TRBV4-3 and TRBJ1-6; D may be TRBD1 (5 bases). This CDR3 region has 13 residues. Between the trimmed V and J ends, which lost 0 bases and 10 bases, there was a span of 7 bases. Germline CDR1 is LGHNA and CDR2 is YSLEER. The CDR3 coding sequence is TGCGCCAGCAGCCAAGACAGGGCCTCACCCCTCCACTTT. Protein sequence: CASSQDRASPLHF.

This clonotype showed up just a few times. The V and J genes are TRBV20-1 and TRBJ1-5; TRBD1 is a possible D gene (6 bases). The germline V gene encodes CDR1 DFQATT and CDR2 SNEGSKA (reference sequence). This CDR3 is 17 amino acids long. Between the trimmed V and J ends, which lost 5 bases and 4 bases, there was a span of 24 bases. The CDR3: CSARSLRQDHLNQPQHF. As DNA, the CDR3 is TGCAGTGCTCGCTCACTTCGACAGGACCATTTAAATCAGCCCCAGCATTTT.

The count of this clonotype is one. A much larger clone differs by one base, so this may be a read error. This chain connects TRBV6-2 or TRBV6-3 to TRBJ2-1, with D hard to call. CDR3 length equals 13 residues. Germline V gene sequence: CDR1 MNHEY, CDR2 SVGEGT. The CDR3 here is CASSSALYNEEFF. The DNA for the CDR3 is TGTGCCAGCAGTTCCGCCCTGTACAATGAGGAGTTCTTC.

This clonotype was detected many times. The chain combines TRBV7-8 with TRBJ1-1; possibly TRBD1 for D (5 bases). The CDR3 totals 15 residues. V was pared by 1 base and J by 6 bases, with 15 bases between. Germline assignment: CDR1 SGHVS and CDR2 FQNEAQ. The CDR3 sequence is CASSLVGQGFAEAFF. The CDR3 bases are TGTGCCAGCAGCTTAGTTGGGCAGGGCTTCGCTGAAGCTTTCTTT.

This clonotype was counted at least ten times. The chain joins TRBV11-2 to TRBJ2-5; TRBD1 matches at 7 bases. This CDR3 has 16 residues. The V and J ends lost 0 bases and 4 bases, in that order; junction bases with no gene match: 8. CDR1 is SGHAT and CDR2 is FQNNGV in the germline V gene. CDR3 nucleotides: TGTGCCAGCAGCTTAGATAGGGGGCATTACCGAGAGACCCAGTACTTC. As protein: CASSLDRGHYRETQYF.

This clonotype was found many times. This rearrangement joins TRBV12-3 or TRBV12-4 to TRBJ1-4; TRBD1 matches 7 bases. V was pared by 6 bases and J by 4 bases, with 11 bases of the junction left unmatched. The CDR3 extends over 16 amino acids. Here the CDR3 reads CASSLGDSRNNEKLFF. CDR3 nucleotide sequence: TGTGCCAGCAGCCTCGGGGACAGCCGAAATAATGAAAAACTGTTTTTT.

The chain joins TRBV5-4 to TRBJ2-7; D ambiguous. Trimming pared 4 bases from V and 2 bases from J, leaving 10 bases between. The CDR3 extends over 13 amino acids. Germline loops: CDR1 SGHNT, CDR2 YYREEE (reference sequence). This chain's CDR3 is CASSPLPTYEQYF. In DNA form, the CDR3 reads TGTGCCAGCAGCCCCCTGCCAACCTACGAGCAGTACTTC.

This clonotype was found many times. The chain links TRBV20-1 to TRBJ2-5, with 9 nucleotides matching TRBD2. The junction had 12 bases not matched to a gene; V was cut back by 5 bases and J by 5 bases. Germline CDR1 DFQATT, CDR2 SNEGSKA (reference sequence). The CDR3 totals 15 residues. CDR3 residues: CSALVSGRFLETQYF. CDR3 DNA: TGCAGTGCTCTCGTTAGCGGGAGATTCCTTGAGACCCAGTACTTC.

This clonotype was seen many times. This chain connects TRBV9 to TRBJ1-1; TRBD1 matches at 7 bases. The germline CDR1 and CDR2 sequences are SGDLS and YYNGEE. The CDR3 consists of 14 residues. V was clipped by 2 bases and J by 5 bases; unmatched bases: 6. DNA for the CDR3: TGTGCCAGCAGCGTTAGGGACAGTTATACTGAAGCTTTCTTT. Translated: CASSVRDSYTEAFF.

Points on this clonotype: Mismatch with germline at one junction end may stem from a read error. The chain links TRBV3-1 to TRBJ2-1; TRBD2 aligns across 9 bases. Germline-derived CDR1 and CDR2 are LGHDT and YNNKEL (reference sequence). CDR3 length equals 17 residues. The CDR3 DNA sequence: TGTGCCACCAGCCAGAGGGCCGGGACTAGCTTCGACAATGAGCAGTTCTTC. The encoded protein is CATSQRAGTSFDNEQFF.

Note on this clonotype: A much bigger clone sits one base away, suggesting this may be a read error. CDR3: CASSLEVRLSSYNAQFF. CDR3 DNA sequence: TGTGCCAGCAGCTTGGAGGTTCGCCTTAGCTCCTACAATGCGCAGTTCTTC. The rearrangement links TRBV5-5 to TRBJ2-1; no definite D call. In germline, CDR1 is SGHKS, CDR2 YYEKEE (reference sequence). The CDR3 runs 17 residues. The complete variable domain, with remaining parts taken from reference TRBV5-5 and TRBJ2-1, reads DAGVTQSPTHLIKTRGQQVTLRCSPISGHKSVSWYQQVLGQGPQFIFQYYEKEERGRGNFPDRFSARQFPNYSSELNVNALLLGDSALYLCASSLEVRLSSYNAQFFGPGTRLTVL.

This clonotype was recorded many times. The chain's CDR3 is CATSEYNEQFF. DNA of the CDR3: TGTGCCACCAGTGAATACAATGAGCAGTTCTTC. The chain employs TRBV24-1 and TRBJ2-1, with D unclear. This CDR3 has 11 residues. V lost 4 bases and J lost 4, with 1 base in between. CDR1 and CDR2 from the germline V gene are KGHDR and SFDVKD.

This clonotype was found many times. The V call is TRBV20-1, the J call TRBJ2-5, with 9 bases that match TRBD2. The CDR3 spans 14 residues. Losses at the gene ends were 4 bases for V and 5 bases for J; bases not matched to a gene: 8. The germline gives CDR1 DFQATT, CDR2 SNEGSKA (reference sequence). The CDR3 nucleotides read TGCAGTGCTATTTCCGGACTAGCGCCGGAGACCCAGTACTTC. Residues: CSAISGLAPETQYF.

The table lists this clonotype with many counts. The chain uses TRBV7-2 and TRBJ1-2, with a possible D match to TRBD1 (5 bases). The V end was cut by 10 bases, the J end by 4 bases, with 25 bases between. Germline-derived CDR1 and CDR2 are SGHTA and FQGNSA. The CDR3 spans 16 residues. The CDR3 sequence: CATAKSGTDYRYGYTF. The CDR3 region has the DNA TGTGCCACCGCGAAGTCCGGGACGGATTATCGCTATGGCTACACCTTC. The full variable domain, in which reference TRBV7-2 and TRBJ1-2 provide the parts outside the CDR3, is GAGVSQSPSNKVTEKGKDVELRCDPISGHTALYWYRQSLGQGLEFLIYFQGNSAPDKSGLPSDRFSAERTGGSVSTLTIQRTQQEDSAVYLCATAKSGTDYRYGYTFGSGTRLTVV.